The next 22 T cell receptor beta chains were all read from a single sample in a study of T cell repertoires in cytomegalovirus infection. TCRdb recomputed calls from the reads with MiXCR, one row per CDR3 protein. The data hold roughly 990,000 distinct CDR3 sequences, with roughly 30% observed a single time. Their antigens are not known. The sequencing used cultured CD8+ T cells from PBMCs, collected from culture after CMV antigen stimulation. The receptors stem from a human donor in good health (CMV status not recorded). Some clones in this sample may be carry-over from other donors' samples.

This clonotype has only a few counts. Written as DNA, the CDR3 is TGTGCCAGCAGTTCTGGACAGGATCGAGATACGCAGTATTTT. The encoded protein is CASSSGQDRDTQYF. The genes are TRBV12-3 or TRBV12-4 and TRBJ2-3; 7 bases align to TRBD1. This CDR3 region has 14 residues. V shed 4 bases, J shed 5 bases, and the junction held 6 bases outside the gene matches.

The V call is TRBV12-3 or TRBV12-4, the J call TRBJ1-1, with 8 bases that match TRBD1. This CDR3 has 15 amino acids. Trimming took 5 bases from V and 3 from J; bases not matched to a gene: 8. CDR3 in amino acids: CASSHFQGADTEAFF. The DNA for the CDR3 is TGTGCCAGCAGTCATTTCCAGGGGGCTGACACTGAAGCTTTCTTT.

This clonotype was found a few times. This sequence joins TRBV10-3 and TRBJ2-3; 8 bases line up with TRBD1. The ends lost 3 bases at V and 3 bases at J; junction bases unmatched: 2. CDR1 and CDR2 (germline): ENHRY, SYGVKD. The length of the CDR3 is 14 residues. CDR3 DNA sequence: TGTGCCATCAGTGACCGGGACAGGACAGATACGCAGTATTTT. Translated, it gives CAISDRDRTDTQYF.

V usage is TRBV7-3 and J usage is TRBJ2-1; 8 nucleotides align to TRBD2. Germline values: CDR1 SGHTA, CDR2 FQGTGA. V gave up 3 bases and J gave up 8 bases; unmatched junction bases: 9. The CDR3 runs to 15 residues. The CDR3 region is CASSFTGGALDEQFF. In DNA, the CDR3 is TGTGCCAGCAGCTTCACCGGGGGGGCCTTGGATGAGCAGTTCTTC.

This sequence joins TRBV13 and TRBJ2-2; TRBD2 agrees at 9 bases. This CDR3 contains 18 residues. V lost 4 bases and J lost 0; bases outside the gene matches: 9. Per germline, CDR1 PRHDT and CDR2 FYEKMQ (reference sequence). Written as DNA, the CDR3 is TGTGCCAGCAGCTCCTTAGAGCGGGGGGCCTCGAACACCGGGGAGCTGTTTTTT. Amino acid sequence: CASSSLERGASNTGELFF.

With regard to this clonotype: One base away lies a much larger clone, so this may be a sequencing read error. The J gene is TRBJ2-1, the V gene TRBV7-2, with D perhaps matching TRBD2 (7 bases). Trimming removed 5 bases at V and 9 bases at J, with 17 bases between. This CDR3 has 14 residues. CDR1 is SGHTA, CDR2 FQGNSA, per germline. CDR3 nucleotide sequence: TGTGCCAGCAGCGAAGGACGGGGGGCCGGTGAGCAGTTCTTC. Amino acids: CASSEGRGAGEQFF.

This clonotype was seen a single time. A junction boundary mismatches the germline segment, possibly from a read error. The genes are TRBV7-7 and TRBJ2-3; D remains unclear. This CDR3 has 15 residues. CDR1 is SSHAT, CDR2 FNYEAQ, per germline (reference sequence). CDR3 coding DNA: TGTGCTAGCAGCTTAGATCTAGGGTCCGCAGATACGCAGTATTTT. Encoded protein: CASSLDLGSADTQYF.

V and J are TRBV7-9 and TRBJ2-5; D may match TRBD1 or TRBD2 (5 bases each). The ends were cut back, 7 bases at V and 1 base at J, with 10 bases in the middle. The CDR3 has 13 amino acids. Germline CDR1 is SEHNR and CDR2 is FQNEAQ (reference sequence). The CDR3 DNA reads TGTGCCAGCAAACCGGGGACCCAAGAGACCCAGTACTTC. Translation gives CASKPGTQETQYF.

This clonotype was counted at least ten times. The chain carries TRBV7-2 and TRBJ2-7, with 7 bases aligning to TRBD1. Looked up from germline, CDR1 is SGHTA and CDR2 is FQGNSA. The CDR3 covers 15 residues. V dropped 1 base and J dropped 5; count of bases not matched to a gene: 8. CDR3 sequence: CASSLGETGSDEQYV. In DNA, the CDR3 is TGTGCCAGCAGCTTAGGGGAGACAGGGTCTGACGAGCAGTACGTC.

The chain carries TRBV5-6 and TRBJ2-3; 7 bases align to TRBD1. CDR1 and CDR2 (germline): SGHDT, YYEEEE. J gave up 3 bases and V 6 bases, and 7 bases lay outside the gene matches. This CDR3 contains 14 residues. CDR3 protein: CASIWGQTTDTQYF. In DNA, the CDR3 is TGTGCCAGCATTTGGGGACAGACAACAGATACGCAGTATTTT. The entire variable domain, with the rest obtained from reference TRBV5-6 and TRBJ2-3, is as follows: DAGVTQSPTHLIKTRGQQVTLRCSPKSGHDTVSWYQQALGQGPQFIFQYYEEEERQRGNFPDRFSGHQFPNYSSELNVNALLLGDSALYLCASIWGQTTDTQYFGPGTRLTVL.

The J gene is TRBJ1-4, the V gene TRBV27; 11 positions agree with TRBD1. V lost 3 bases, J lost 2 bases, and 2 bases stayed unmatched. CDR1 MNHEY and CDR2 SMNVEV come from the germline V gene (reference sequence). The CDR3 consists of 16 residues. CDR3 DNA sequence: TGTGCCAGCAGTTTGGGACAGGGGGTCACTAATGAAAAACTGTTTTTT. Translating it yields CASSLGQGVTNEKLFF.

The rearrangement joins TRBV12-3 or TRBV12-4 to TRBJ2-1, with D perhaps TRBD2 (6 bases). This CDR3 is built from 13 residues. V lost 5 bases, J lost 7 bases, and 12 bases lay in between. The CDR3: CASSGTAKNEQFF. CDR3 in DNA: TGTGCCAGCAGTGGGACTGCCAAAAATGAGCAGTTCTTC.

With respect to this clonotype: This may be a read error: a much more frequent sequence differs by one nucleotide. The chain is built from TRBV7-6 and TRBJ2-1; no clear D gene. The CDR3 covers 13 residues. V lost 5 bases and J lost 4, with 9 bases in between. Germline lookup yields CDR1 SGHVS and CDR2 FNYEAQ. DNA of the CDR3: TGTGCCAGCAGCAACCAGGAGTACAATGAGCAGTTCTTC. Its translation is CASSNQEYNEQFF.

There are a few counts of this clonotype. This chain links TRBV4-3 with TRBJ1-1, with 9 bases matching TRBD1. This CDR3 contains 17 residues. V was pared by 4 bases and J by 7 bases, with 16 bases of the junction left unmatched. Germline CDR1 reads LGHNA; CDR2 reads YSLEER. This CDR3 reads CASSRHHLQGAEFEAFF. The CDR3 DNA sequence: TGCGCCAGCAGCCGCCATCATTTACAGGGGGCAGAATTTGAAGCTTTCTTT.

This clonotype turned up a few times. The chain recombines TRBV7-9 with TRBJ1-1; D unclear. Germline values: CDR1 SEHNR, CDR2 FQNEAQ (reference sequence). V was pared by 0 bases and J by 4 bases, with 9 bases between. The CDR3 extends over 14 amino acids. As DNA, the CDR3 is TGTGCCAGCAGCTTAGCAGTACGGGGCACTGAAGCTTTCTTT. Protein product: CASSLAVRGTEAFF.

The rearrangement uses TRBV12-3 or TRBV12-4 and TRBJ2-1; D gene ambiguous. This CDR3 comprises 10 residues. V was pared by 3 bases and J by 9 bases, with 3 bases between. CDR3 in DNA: TGTGCCAGCAGTTTTGGTGAGCAGTTCTTC. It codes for CASSFGEQFF.

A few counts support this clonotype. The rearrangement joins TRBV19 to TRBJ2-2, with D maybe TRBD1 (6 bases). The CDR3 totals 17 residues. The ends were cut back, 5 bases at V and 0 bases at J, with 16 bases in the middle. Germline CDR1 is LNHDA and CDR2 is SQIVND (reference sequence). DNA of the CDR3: TGTGCCAGTAGTCCTTCATTGAGGGGGTCGAACACCGGGGAGCTGTTTTTT. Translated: CASSPSLRGSNTGELFF. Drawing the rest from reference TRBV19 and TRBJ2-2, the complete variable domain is DGGITQSPKYLFRKEGQNVTLSCEQNLNHDAMYWYRQDPGQGLRLIYYSQIVNDFQKGDIAEGYSVSREKKESFPLTVTSAQKNPTAFYLCASSPSLRGSNTGELFFGEGSRLTVL.

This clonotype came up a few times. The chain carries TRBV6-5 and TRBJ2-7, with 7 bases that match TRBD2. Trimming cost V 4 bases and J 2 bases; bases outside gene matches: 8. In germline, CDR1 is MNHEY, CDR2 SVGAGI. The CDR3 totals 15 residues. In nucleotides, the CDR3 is TGTGCCAGCAGTTTCTCGATCGGGAGGACCTACGAGCAGTACTTC. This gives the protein CASSFSIGRTYEQYF.

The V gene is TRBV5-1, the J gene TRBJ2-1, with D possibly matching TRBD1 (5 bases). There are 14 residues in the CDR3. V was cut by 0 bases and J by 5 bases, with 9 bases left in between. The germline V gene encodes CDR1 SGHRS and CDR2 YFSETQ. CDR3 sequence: CASSLVQANNEQFF. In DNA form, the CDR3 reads TGCGCCAGCAGCTTGGTACAGGCTAACAATGAGCAGTTCTTC. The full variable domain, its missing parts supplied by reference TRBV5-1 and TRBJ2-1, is KAGVTQTPRYLIKTRGQQVTLSCSPISGHRSVSWYQQTPGQGLQFLFEYFSETQRNKGNFPGRFSGRQFSNSRSEMNVSTLELGDSALYLCASSLVQANNEQFFGPGTRLTVL.

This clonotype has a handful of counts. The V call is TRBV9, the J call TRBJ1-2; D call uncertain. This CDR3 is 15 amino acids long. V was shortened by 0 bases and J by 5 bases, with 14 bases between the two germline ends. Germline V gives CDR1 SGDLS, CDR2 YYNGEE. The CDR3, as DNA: TGTGCCAGCAGCGTAGAAGAGGGCGGAGGATATGGCTACACCTTC. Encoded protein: CASSVEEGGGYGYTF. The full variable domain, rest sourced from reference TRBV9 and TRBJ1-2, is DSGVTQTPKHLITATGQRVTLRCSPRSGDLSVYWYQQSLDQGLQFLIQYYNGEERAKGNILERFSAQQFPDLHSELNLSSLELGDSALYFCASSVEEGGGYGYTFGSGTRLTVV.

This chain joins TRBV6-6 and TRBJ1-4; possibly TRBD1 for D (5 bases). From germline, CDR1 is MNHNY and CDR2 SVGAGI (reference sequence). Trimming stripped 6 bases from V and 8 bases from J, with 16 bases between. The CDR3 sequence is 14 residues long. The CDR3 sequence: CASSLRGKGEKLFF. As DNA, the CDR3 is TGTGCCAGCAGCCTCAGAGGAAAGGGGGAAAAACTGTTTTTT.

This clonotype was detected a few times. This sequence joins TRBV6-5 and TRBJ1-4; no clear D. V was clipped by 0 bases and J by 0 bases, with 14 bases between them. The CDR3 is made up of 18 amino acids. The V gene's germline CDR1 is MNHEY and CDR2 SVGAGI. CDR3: CASSYSIGHLATNEKLFF. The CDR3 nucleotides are TGTGCCAGCAGTTACTCGATAGGGCACCTTGCAACTAATGAAAAACTGTTTTTT.